This T cell receptor (beta chain) was sequenced in a study of cytomegalovirus exposure and HLA in healthy donors. The donors were in the roughly 130-subject validation cohort; that cohort was separate from the roughly 660-subject first cohort. On this clone itself: Its antigen is undetermined.

Study-wide results and limits: The tendency of first-cohort TCR clusters to co-occur in the approximately 110 validation repertoires was identified by a subsequent analysis. Per published reports, the classifier diagnosed cytomegalovirus status with high specificity and sensitivity. The authors listed some 160 TCR beta chains as cytomegalovirus-associated.

Profiling relied on immunoSEQ multiplex PCR, and the TCRdb table lists in-frame clones only, not all of them. The data contain over 150,000 clones, 86% of them singletons. Sequenced sample: PBMCs. The sequence was obtained from a human donor in good health.

CDR3 loop: CASSLELRRGANYGYTF. The CDR3, as DNA: TGTGCCAGCAGCTTGGAATTGAGGAGGGGAGCCAACTATGGCTACACCTTC. J is TRBJ1-2 and V is TRBV5-4, with a weak D call TRBD1 (5 bases). Between the trimmed V and J ends, which lost 0 bases and 2 bases, there was a span of 17 bases. The CDR3 totals 17 residues. Looked up from germline, CDR1 is SGHNT and CDR2 is YYREEE (reference sequence).